This T cell receptor (beta chain) came from a study of vaccination and CD4 T cells after COVID-19. About this clonotype: No antigen is known for it.

Sequencing of cultured CD4+ T cell DNA used the Oncomine TCR Beta short-read assay. Using the QIAamp micro DNA kit, genomic DNA was extracted from the CD4+ T cells that had been cultured. TCRdb passed the PCR reads through MiXCR, listing each CDR3 protein once. Of around 10,000 distinct CDR3 sequences in the sample, almost 30% were seen once. The CDR3 consists of 15 residues. The germline gives CDR1 LNHDA, CDR2 SQIVND (reference sequence). Trimming removed 3 bases from V and 1 base from J, with 11 bases in between. Treatment in this sample: approximately nine-day PBMC culture with coronavirus spike peptide pools or control peptides (ViraFEST assay). During the years 2011-2018, before the COVID-19 pandemic, the unexposed donor's CD4+ T cells were collected. A negative selection step was used to isolate CD4+ T cells once culture had run for around 10 days.

The chain carries TRBV19 and TRBJ2-3; D is tentatively TRBD1 or TRBD2 (5 bases each). Sample: CD4+ T cells from blood, cultured in vitro. The sequence was collected from a human donor in good health. CDR3 region: CASSMRGEGTDTQYF. CDR3 in DNA: TGTGCCAGTAGTATGAGGGGAGAGGGCACAGATACGCAGTATTTT.